A single T cell receptor (beta chain) is shown here with its context. The source of the sample is a study of blood T cell repertoires in COVID-19. Study-level background: Some COVID-19 samples were acute and others convalescent; all came from the United States, Italy and Spain. The cDNA or gDNA used as material had been derived from T cells, B-cell-depleted T cells, or PBMCs.

In the authors' workflow: Amplification from reference gene primers served as the basis for estimated nucleated cell counts. Assay: immunoSEQ multiplex PCR; the TCRdb copy retains only in-frame clones and omits some. That table gives V, J and clone size, and the DNA gave D and trimming. Of about 210,000 clones in the sample, roughly 78% were seen once. The specimen sequenced was peripheral blood. This receptor was obtained from a woman in her 40s with acute or convalescent COVID-19.

This chain's CDR3 is CAWKVSGAGTQYF. For the CDR3, the DNA is TGTGCCTGGAAAGTTAGCGGGGCAGGGACCCAGTACTTC. The chain recombines TRBV30 with TRBJ2-5; the match to TRBD2 covers 8 bases. Germline CDR1 is GTSNPN and CDR2 is SVGIG (reference sequence). J was trimmed by 7 bases and V by 4 bases; bases with no gene match: 8. The CDR3 extends over 13 amino acids.